A single sample gave rise to the 21 T cell receptor beta chains below, sequenced in a study of blood T cell repertoires in COVID-19 (dated by TCRdb to the early 2020s). The library was made by the immunoSEQ multiplex PCR assay. The clones in this table, taken by TCRdb from immuneACCESS, are in-frame only. Not every clone is retained; where verified, under half of the shortfall comes from an unresolved V gene, and the cause of the rest is unknown. The sample table records approximately 340,000 clones; about 86% of these occur just once. Jointly, the top ten make up 2.5% to 3% of the sample. Sequencing used peripheral blood. Receptors originate from a man aged 30-40 years with active or convalescent COVID-19.

The CDR3 here is CSATEVNTEAFF. In DNA form, the CDR3 reads TGCAGCGCAACGGAGGTGAACACTGAAGCTTTCTTT. V gene TRBV29-1 combines with J gene TRBJ1-1, with D hard to call. The CDR3 contains 12 residues. Germline values: CDR1 SQVTM, CDR2 ANQGSEA. The ends were cut back, 7 bases at V and 0 bases at J, with 9 bases in the middle.

The chain couples TRBV7-2 to TRBJ2-7; 7 bases are a match to TRBD1. This CDR3 has 15 residues. From germline, CDR1 is SGHTA and CDR2 FQGNSA. V was clipped by 2 bases and J by 4 bases; unmatched bases: 8. The CDR3, as DNA: TGTGCCAGCAGCTTAATCAGGGGGAGCCCGTACGAGCAGTACTTC. Amino acid sequence: CASSLIRGSPYEQYF.

The sample holds a few counts of this clone. The chain carries TRBV12-3 or TRBV12-4 and TRBJ1-2, with 9 bases fitting TRBD1. The V and J ends lost 7 bases and 3 bases, in that order; junction bases with no gene match: 3. The CDR3 contains 13 residues. The DNA for the CDR3 is TGTGCCAGCACCCGGGACAGGGACTATGGCTACACCTTC. It yields the protein CASTRDRDYGYTF.

V and J are TRBV19 and TRBJ2-7; 14 nucleotides align to TRBD2. Germline CDR1 LNHDA, CDR2 SQIVND (reference sequence). This CDR3 has 15 residues. The trim removed 7 bases at V and 4 bases at J, leaving 6 bases unmatched. The CDR3 sequence is CASTQGLAGVYEQYF. CDR3 in DNA: TGTGCCAGTACCCAGGGACTAGCGGGAGTTTACGAGCAGTACTTC.

The V call is TRBV30, the J call TRBJ1-2, with a weak D call TRBD1 (5 bases). The germline V gene has CDR1 GTSNPN and CDR2 SVGIG (reference sequence). With 4 bases removed from V and 3 bases from J, the gap between germline ends came to 15 bases. This CDR3 contains 14 residues. The CDR3 reads CAWNTATVYYGYTF. DNA of the CDR3: TGTGCCTGGAATACCGCGACAGTCTACTATGGCTACACCTTC.

This rearrangement joins TRBV6-2 or TRBV6-3 to TRBJ2-4; possibly TRBD2 for D (5 bases). V was shortened by 4 bases and J by 0 bases, with 13 bases between the two germline ends. In germline, CDR1 is MNHEY, CDR2 SVGEGT. This CDR3 has 16 amino acids. DNA for the CDR3: TGTGCCAGCAGTTCTTCCCAGCGGATAGCCAAAAACATTCAGTACTTC. Encoded protein: CASSSSQRIAKNIQYF.

V is TRBV14 and J is TRBJ2-7, with TRBD2 matching 10 bases. Germline values: CDR1 SGHDN, CDR2 FVKESK. The CDR3 totals 13 residues. The ends lost 5 bases at V and 10 bases at J; junction bases unmatched: 8. As DNA, the CDR3 is TGTGCCAGCAGCACTAGCGGGACCCGCCCCCAGTACTTC. Protein sequence: CASSTSGTRPQYF.

This clone was found a few times. The CDR3 coding sequence is TGCAGCGTTGGCCTAGCGGGAGTGTGGGAGCAGTACTTC. Amino acids: CSVGLAGVWEQYF. This chain uses TRBV29-1 with TRBJ2-7; 10 bases agree with TRBD2. This CDR3 spans 13 amino acids. J lost 7 bases, V lost 4 bases, and 7 bases had no gene match. Germline CDR1 is SQVTM and CDR2 is ANQGSEA.

The V and J genes are TRBV6-2 or TRBV6-3 and TRBJ2-1; unclear D gene. The germline CDR1 and CDR2 sequences are MNHEY and SVGEGT. Between the trimmed V and J ends, which lost 6 bases and 3 bases, there was a span of 15 bases. The CDR3 consists of 15 residues. The CDR3 is CASSFASAYYNEQFF. For the CDR3, the DNA is TGTGCCAGCAGCTTTGCTAGTGCCTACTACAATGAGCAGTTCTTC.

The chain employs TRBV6-5 and TRBJ2-5, with D unresolved. V was shortened by 5 bases and J by 0 bases, with 7 bases between the two germline ends. The germline gives CDR1 MNHEY, CDR2 SVGAGI. This CDR3 is 13 amino acids long. The CDR3 DNA reads as TGTGCCAGCAGTCAAACAGACCAAGAGACCCAGTACTTC. It codes for CASSQTDQETQYF.

The V and J genes are TRBV15 and TRBJ2-1; D is undetermined. This CDR3 spans 13 amino acids. The germline V and J ends were trimmed by 0 bases and 8 bases, with 8 bases remaining between them. Germline V gene lookup returns CDR1 LNHNV and CDR2 YYDKDF (reference sequence). The CDR3 coding sequence is TGTGCCACCAGCAGAGATCCAGTCTATGAGCAGTTCTTC. Translating gives CATSRDPVYEQFF.

The chain combines TRBV14 with TRBJ2-1; 10 bases match TRBD2. This CDR3 spans 18 amino acids. CDR1 and CDR2 (germline): SGHDN, FVKESK. V lost 4 bases to trimming and J lost 0 bases; unmatched junction nucleotides: 9. The DNA of the CDR3 is TGTGCCAGCAGCCTTCGGACTAGCGGACCGAGCTCCTACAATGAGCAGTTCTTC. It encodes CASSLRTSGPSSYNEQFF.

This clone was recorded a few times. The chain uses TRBV4-1 and TRBJ1-5, with D possibly being TRBD1 (5 bases). V shed 1 base and J shed 6 bases, with 13 bases lying between them. CDR3 length equals 15 residues. Germline V gene sequence: CDR1 MGHRA, CDR2 YSYEKL. CDR3 DNA: TGCGCCAGCAGCCAAGGTTGGCAGGGTGGTCAGCCCCAGCATTTT. This codes for CASSQGWQGGQPQHF.

There are many counts of this clone. V is TRBV30 and J is TRBJ2-4; TRBD1 matches at 7 bases. This CDR3 is 13 amino acids long. The ends lost 3 bases at V and 6 bases at J; junction bases unmatched: 5. Per the germline V gene, CDR1 is GTSNPN and CDR2 is SVGIG (reference sequence). The CDR3 is CAWRSTGVNIQYF. The CDR3 bases are TGTGCCTGGAGATCCACAGGGGTAAACATTCAGTACTTC.

In this sample, this clone turned up a few times. This chain connects TRBV7-9 to TRBJ2-1; D perhaps matches TRBD2 (5 bases). Per germline, CDR1 SEHNR and CDR2 FQNEAQ (reference sequence). V lost 1 base and J lost 10, with 8 bases in between. This CDR3 comprises 12 residues. This CDR3 reads CASSLGEREQFF. The CDR3 DNA is TGTGCCAGCAGCTTAGGGGAGAGGGAGCAGTTCTTC.

V usage is TRBV7-2 and J usage is TRBJ2-3, with no clear D. The germline gives CDR1 SGHTA, CDR2 FQGNSA. This CDR3 spans 14 amino acids. Deletions cut 1 base from V and 7 bases from J, with 12 bases between. CDR3 protein: CASSLEGGGHTQYF. In DNA, the CDR3 is TGTGCCAGCAGCTTAGAAGGTGGCGGTCATACGCAGTATTTT.

The chain joins TRBV6-5 to TRBJ1-2; D remains ambiguous. V lost 6 bases and J lost 7, with 21 bases in between. This CDR3 contains 15 residues. Looked up from germline, CDR1 is MNHEY and CDR2 is SVGAGI. The CDR3 region has the DNA TGTGCCAGCAGCAATCGACGGAAGGAGGAAGGTGGCTACACCTTC. Translating it yields CASSNRRKEEGGYTF.

The chain employs TRBV27 and TRBJ1-2; D ambiguous. The length of the CDR3 is 13 residues. CDR1 and CDR2 (germline): MNHEY, SMNVEV (reference sequence). Trimming cost V 2 bases and J 6 bases, with 10 bases left between them. The CDR3 here is CASSLRGSNGYTF. In DNA form, the CDR3 reads TGTGCCAGCAGTTTAAGAGGGAGCAATGGCTACACCTTC.

This chain uses TRBV19 with TRBJ1-3; D not resolved. Germline CDR1 and CDR2: LNHDA and SQIVND (reference sequence). The CDR3 extends over 14 amino acids. Trimming pared 3 bases from V and 3 bases from J, leaving 9 bases between. The DNA of the CDR3 is TGTGCCAGTAGTATCGCCGGGAGTGGAAACACCATATATTTT. Residues: CASSIAGSGNTIYF.

The chain is built from TRBV18 and TRBJ2-7; 10 nucleotides agree with TRBD1. Germline CDR1 is KGHSH and CDR2 is LQKENI. V lost 3 bases, J lost 0 bases, and 2 bases stayed unmatched. This CDR3 region has 15 residues. The DNA of the CDR3 is TGTGCCAGCTCACCGACAGGGGGCGTCTCCTACGAGCAGTACTTC. Translating gives CASSPTGGVSYEQYF.

V and J are TRBV11-2 and TRBJ2-3, with 7 bases identical to TRBD2. V shed 3 bases and J 2 bases; nucleotides not matched to a gene: 5. The germline V gene encodes CDR1 SGHAT and CDR2 FQNNGV. The CDR3 has 15 residues. The CDR3 reads CASSFVGGTTDTQYF. The CDR3 region has the DNA TGTGCCAGCAGCTTCGTGGGGGGGACCACAGATACGCAGTATTTT.